The next 14 T cell receptor beta chains were all read from a single sample in a study of T cells after somatic rescue of genetic block. The repertoire was sequenced with immunoSEQ multiplex PCR; TCRdb's copy has only in-frame clones and lacks some. The data hold roughly 65,000 clones, with about nine tenths observed a single time. Specimen: peripheral blood mononuclear cells (PBMCs). These receptor sequences come from a man aged 40-49 years.

The rearrangement links TRBV28 to TRBJ2-7; 9 nucleotides line up with TRBD1. This CDR3 has 14 residues. Germline CDR1 and CDR2: MDHEN and SYDVKM. Trimming at V came to 7 bases and at J to 4 bases, leaving 8 bases not matched to a gene. CDR3 sequence: CASTPGQGSYEQYF. The CDR3 coding sequence is TGTGCCAGCACCCCGGGACAGGGTAGTTACGAGCAGTACTTC.

This sequence joins TRBV27 and TRBJ2-1; D not resolved. This CDR3 contains 15 residues. In germline, CDR1 is MNHEY, CDR2 SMNVEV (reference sequence). The ends were cut back, 5 bases at V and 0 bases at J, with 11 bases in the middle. In DNA, the CDR3 is TGTGCCAGCAGTCAAGGCTTTAGCTCCTACAATGAGCAGTTCTTC. Amino acid sequence: CASSQGFSSYNEQFF.

The chain carries TRBV5-8 and TRBJ2-3; the D gene is possibly TRBD2 (6 bases). This CDR3 spans 18 amino acids. Germline V lookup: CDR1 SGHTS, CDR2 YDEGEE. The V gene lost 3 bases and the J gene lost 0 bases, with 20 bases spanning the gap. The CDR3 DNA sequence: TGTGCCAGCAGCTCATTCCGCCGACTAGACCCTAGCACAGATACGCAGTATTTT. Translation: CASSSFRRLDPSTDTQYF.

The rearrangement joins TRBV10-2 to TRBJ1-1; D is undetermined. Trimming removed 6 bases at V and 1 base at J, with 6 bases between. The CDR3 covers 12 residues. Germline assignment: CDR1 WSHSY and CDR2 SAAADI. CDR3 residues: CASSYPNTEAFF. The CDR3 bases are TGCGCCAGCAGCTACCCGAACACTGAAGCTTTCTTT.

The genes are TRBV2 and TRBJ2-3; D is unclear. V was pared by 2 bases and J by 0 bases, with 12 bases between. The CDR3 is 16 amino acids. Germline CDR1 and CDR2: SNHLY and FYNNEI. CDR3 DNA: TGTGCCAGCAGTGAAATGTTAGTTATAAGCACAGATACGCAGTATTTT. It specifies CASSEMLVISTDTQYF.

The chain has TRBV27 and TRBJ1-5; D possibly corresponds to TRBD1 (6 bases). Germline V gene lookup returns CDR1 MNHEY and CDR2 SMNVEV (reference sequence). V shed 6 bases and J shed 3 bases, with 15 bases lying between them. This CDR3 comprises 15 residues. The CDR3 DNA reads as TGTGCCAGCAGCCCGGTCAGGGGTGACAATCAGCCCCAGCATTTT. This sequence encodes CASSPVRGDNQPQHF.

The chain links TRBV5-6 to TRBJ1-5, with 7 bases fitting TRBD1. The CDR3 length is 14 residues. With 4 bases clipped from V and 6 bases from J, the junction kept 7 bases outside the gene matches. Germline V gene data show CDR1 as SGHDT and CDR2 as YYEEEE. CDR3 in amino acids: CASSQLQGTQPQHF. DNA for the CDR3: TGTGCCAGCAGCCAGTTACAGGGGACTCAGCCCCAGCATTTT.

J is TRBJ1-2 and V is TRBV28; D call uncertain. Germline CDR1 and CDR2: MDHEN and SYDVKM. This CDR3 spans 16 amino acids. V was cut by 5 bases and J by 7 bases, with 23 bases left in between. This CDR3 reads CASSPNGRARSGGYTF. The CDR3 DNA follows: TGTGCCAGCAGTCCAAATGGGCGGGCCAGGAGTGGTGGCTACACCTTC.

V gene TRBV19 combines with J gene TRBJ2-5, with D maybe TRBD2 (5 bases). The CDR3 has 15 amino acids. Trimming pared 3 bases from V and 2 bases from J, leaving 13 bases between. Looked up from germline, CDR1 is LNHDA and CDR2 is SQIVND (reference sequence). The CDR3 sequence: CASSMRAVKQETQYF. The CDR3 DNA reads TGTGCCAGTAGTATGCGGGCGGTTAAACAAGAGACCCAGTACTTC.

The chain couples TRBV4-1 to TRBJ2-3; D may be TRBD1 (5 bases). This CDR3 spans 15 amino acids. With 1 base removed from V and 1 base from J, the gap between germline ends came to 9 bases. Germline CDR1 is MGHRA and CDR2 is YSYEKL. CDR3 bases: TGCGCCAGCAGCCAAGTTGACAGACGCACAGATACGCAGTATTTT. It is translated as CASSQVDRRTDTQYF.

The chain has TRBV11-2 and TRBJ2-7, with D perhaps matching TRBD1 (6 bases). This CDR3 spans 17 amino acids. Germline V CDR1 and CDR2: SGHAT, FQNNGV. The V gene lost 1 base and the J gene lost 2 bases, with 18 bases spanning the gap. The CDR3 bases are TGTGCCAGCAGCTTAGCCGTGACAGGTGACCCTACCTACGAGCAGTACTTC. Translating gives CASSLAVTGDPTYEQYF. The variable domain in full, with the rest retrieved from reference TRBV11-2 and TRBJ2-7, is EAGVAQSPRYKIIEKRQSVAFWCNPISGHATLYWYQQILGQGPKLLIQFQNNGVVDDSQLPKDRFSAERLKGVDSTLKIQPAKLEDSAVYLCASSLAVTGDPTYEQYFGPGTRLTVT.

The chain combines TRBV7-8 with TRBJ2-2; TRBD2 matches 15 bases. Unmatched junction bases numbered 6, after V lost 5 bases and J lost 8 bases. CDR1 and CDR2 from the germline V gene are SGHVS and FQNEAQ. The CDR3 has 16 amino acids. The CDR3 here is CASSETGTSGRGELFF. The CDR3 DNA sequence: TGTGCCAGCAGCGAGACCGGGACTAGCGGGAGGGGGGAGCTGTTTTTT. Full variable domain (outside the CDR3, taken from reference TRBV7-8 and TRBJ2-2): GAGVSQSPRYKVAKRGQDVALRCDPISGHVSLFWYQQALGQGPEFLTYFQNEAQLDKSGLPSDRFFAERPEGSVSTLKIQRTQQEDSAVYLCASSETGTSGRGELFFGEGSRLTVL.

The gene calls are TRBV18 and TRBJ2-5; 12 bases fit TRBD1. The V gene end was trimmed by 0 bases and the J gene end by 4 bases; junction bases not matched to a gene: 0. CDR3 length equals 15 residues. CDR1 and CDR2 from the germline V gene are KGHSH and LQKENI. CDR3 in amino acids: CASSPPGQGAETQYF. The CDR3 region has the DNA TGTGCCAGCTCACCACCGGGACAGGGGGCAGAGACCCAGTACTTC. Full variable domain (rest looked up from reference TRBV18 and TRBJ2-5): NAGVMQNPRHLVRRRGQEARLRCSPMKGHSHVYWYRQLPEEGLKFMVYLQKENIIDESGMPKERFSAEFPKEGPSILRIQQVVRGDSAAYFCASSPPGQGAETQYFGPGTRLLVL.

The count of this clone is one. The rearrangement links TRBV5-8 to TRBJ1-2; 11 nucleotides match TRBD1. With V trimmed by 2 bases and J by 5 bases, 2 bases remained unmatched. The CDR3 totals 14 residues. Germline lookup yields CDR1 SGHTS and CDR2 YDEGEE. CDR3 loop: CASSFGQGAYGYTF. For the CDR3, the DNA is TGTGCCAGCAGCTTCGGACAGGGGGCTTATGGCTACACCTTC.